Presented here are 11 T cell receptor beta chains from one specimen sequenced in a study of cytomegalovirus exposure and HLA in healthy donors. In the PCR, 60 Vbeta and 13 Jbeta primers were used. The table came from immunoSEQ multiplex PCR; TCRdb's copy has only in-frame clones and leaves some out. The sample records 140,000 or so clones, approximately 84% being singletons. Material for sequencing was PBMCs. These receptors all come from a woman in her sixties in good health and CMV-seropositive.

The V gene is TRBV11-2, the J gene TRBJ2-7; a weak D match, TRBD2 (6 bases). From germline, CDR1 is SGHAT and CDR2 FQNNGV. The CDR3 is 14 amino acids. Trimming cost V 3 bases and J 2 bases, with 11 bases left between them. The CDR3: CASSLGRSTYEQYF. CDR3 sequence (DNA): TGTGCCAGCAGCTTGGGGAGGAGTACCTACGAGCAGTACTTC.

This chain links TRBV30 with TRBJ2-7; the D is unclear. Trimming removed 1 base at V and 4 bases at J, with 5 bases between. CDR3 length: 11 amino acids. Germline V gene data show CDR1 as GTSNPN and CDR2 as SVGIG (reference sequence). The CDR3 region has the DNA TGTGCCTGGAGTGAGCAATACGAGCAGTACTTC. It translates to CAWSEQYEQYF.

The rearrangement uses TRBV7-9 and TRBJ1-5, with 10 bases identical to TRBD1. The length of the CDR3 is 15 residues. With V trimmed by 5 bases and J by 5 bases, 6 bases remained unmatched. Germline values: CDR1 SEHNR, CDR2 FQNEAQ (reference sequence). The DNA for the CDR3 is TGTGCCAGCAGCCCAGGCGGGACAGGGGATCAGCCCCAGCATTTT. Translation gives CASSPGGTGDQPQHF.

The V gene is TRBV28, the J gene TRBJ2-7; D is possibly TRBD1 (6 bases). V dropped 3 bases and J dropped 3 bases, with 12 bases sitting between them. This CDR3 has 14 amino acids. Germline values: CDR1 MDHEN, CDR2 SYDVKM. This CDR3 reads CASSLGTKSYEQYF. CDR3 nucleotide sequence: TGTGCCAGCAGTTTGGGGACAAAAAGCTACGAGCAGTACTTC.

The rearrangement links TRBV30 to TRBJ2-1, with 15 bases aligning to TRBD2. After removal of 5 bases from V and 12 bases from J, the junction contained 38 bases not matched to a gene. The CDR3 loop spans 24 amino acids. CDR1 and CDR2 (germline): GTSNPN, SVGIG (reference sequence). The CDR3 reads CAWSGSTASSLGHVGTSGRPGQFF. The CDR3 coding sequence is TGTGCCTGGTCGGGTAGTACCGCCAGCAGCTTGGGGCACGTCGGGACTAGCGGGAGGCCTGGGCAGTTCTTC.

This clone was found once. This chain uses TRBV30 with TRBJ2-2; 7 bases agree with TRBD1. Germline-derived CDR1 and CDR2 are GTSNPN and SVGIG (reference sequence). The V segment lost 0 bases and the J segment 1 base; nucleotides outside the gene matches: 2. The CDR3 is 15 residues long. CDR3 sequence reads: CAWSVRDRNTGELFF. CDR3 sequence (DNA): TGTGCCTGGAGTGTCCGGGACAGGAACACCGGGGAGCTGTTTTTT. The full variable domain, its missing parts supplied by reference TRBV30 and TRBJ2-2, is SQTIHQWPATLVQPVGSPLSLECTVEGTSNPNLYWYRQAAGRGLQLLFYSVGIGQISSEVPQNLSASRPQDRQFILSSKKLLLSDSGFYLCAWSVRDRNTGELFFGEGSRLTVL.

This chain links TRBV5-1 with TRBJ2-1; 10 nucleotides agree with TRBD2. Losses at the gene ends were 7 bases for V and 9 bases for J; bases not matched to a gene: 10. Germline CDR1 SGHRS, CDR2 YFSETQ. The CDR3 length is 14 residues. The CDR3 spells CASSRGTSAVEQFF. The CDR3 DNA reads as TGCGCCAGCTCCCGAGGGACTAGCGCTGTTGAGCAGTTCTTC.

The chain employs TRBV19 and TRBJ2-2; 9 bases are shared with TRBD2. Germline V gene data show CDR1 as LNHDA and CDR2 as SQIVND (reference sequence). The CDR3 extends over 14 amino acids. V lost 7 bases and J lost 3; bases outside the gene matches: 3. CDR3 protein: CASTSGTYTGELFF. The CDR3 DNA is TGTGCCAGTACTAGCGGGACCTACACCGGGGAGCTGTTTTTT. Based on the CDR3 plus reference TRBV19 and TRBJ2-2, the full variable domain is DGGITQSPKYLFRKEGQNVTLSCEQNLNHDAMYWYRQDPGQGLRLIYYSQIVNDFQKGDIAEGYSVSREKKESFPLTVTSAQKNPTAFYLCASTSGTYTGELFFGEGSRLTVL.

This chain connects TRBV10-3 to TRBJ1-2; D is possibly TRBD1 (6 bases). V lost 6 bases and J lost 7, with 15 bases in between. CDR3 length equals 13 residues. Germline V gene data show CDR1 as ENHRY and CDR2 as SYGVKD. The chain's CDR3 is CAIRSLQGRGYTF. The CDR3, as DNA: TGTGCCATCAGGAGCCTACAGGGACGTGGCTACACCTTC.

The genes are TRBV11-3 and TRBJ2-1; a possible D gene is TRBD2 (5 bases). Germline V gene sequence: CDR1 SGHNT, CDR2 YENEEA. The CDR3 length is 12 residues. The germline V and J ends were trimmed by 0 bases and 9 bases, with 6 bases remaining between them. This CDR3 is CASSLEGSEQFF. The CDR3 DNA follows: TGTGCCAGCAGCTTAGAGGGGAGTGAGCAGTTCTTC.

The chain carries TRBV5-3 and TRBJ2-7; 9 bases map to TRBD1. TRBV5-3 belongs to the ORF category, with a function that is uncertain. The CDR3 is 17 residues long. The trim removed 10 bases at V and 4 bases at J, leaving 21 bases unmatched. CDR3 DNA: TGTGCCGTAGACAGGGGCCAGGACAGGGGAATTGAGTACGAGCAGTACTTC. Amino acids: CAVDRGQDRGIEYEQYF.